Sequencing of this TCR beta chain was carried out in a study of OX40 agonist ivuxolimab in advanced cancers. Concerning the study at large: Ivuxolimab, which targeted the costimulatory receptor OX40 (CD134), was an agonistic, fully human IgG2 monoclonal antibody. Intravenous ivuxolimab was administered to patients every 2 weeks at six dose levels: 0.01, 0.1, 0.3, 1.5, 3 and 10 mg/kg. Of the approximately 50 dose-escalation patients, hepatocellular carcinoma was present in around 19, melanoma in approximately 15, renal cell carcinoma in 9 and head and neck cancer in 9. The dose-escalation cohort was about 83% male with a mean age of about 60 years, ranging from roughly 20 to 80. Patients were allowed to have had prior anti-PD-1, anti-PD-L1 or anti-CTLA-4 therapy, and 40% of the dose-escalation patients had been treated with checkpoint inhibitors. Three dose-escalation patients achieved partial responses, one with hepatocellular carcinoma and two with cutaneous melanoma. Peripheral TCRbeta sequencing aimed to test whether ivuxolimab altered TCR sequence diversity and caused clonal T-cell expansion. The paper reports the monotherapy dose-escalation portion (N of about 50 patients) of the phase I ivuxolimab trial. General conclusions and limits of the study: At doses of 0.1 to 3.0 mg/kg, clonal expansion of both CD4+ and CD8+ T cells in blood was seen between baseline and week 6. The antigen specificity of the peripheral T cells that underwent clonal expansion was not determined. In the 0.1-3.0 mg/kg groups, partial responders had among the lowest normalized peripheral clonal expansion, particularly in CD8+ T cells. Low levels of normalized T-cell clonal expansion were also seen in some nonresponding patients. On average, CD8+ T cells showed more expanded clones than CD4+ T cells after ivuxolimab.

Of note for this clone: Its antigen is not yet known. No much larger clone is present one base from it, and per-base qualities are unavailable. The same CDR3 can be traced to other DNA sequences in this sample.

The CDR3 spans 14 residues, from the cysteine through the phenylalanine. CDR3 DNA only is kept here, 42 bases in frame from base 1. The germline V gene (reference sequence) provides CDR1 SEHNR and CDR2 FQNEAQ. V and J lose 2 bases and 5 bases, and a span of 12 bases separates them. For sequencing of the TCRbeta CDR3 region, genomic DNA was extracted from the sorted cells. TCRbeta CDR3 regions were sequenced using the immunoSEQ Assay. Held by TCRdb, this immuneACCESS table contains in-frame sequences only and omits some clones. Under half of the omission traces to an unresolved V gene where checked; the cause of the rest is unknown. The sample has some 45,000 clones on record, roughly nine tenths of them singletons. Jointly, the top ten make up about 4.5% of the sample. Patients with a history of autoimmune disease or receiving systemic immunosuppression were excluded from the trial. Peripheral blood for TCR sequencing was collected from all dose cohorts at baseline, on cycle 4 day 1, and on cycle 7 day 1. Samples came from an open-label, multicenter, first-in-human phase I dose-escalation trial of ivuxolimab. Adults with locally advanced or metastatic head and neck squamous cell, hepatocellular, melanoma or renal cell carcinoma were enrolled in the trial. Before TCR sequencing, CD4+ T cells and CD8+ T cells were sorted from peripheral blood as separate populations.

This chain joins TRBV7-9 to TRBJ2-5, with TRBD1 tentatively as D gene (5 bases match). The TCR originated in an adult with an advanced solid tumor such as melanoma, head and neck, liver or kidney cancer. Sequences were derived from CD4+ or CD8+ T cells sorted from blood, sampled in a trial of the OX40 agonist ivuxolimab. The CDR3 corresponds to CASSLYTTAETQYF. The sequenced DNA: TGTGCCAGCAGCTTATACACGACAGCCGAGACCCAGTACTTC.